Shown below are 30 T cell receptor beta chains from a single sample sequenced in a study of blood T cell repertoires in COVID-19. Profiled with immunoSEQ multiplex PCR; TCRdb holds only in-frame clones, not every one. In the table there are roughly 250,000 clones, around 86% of which are singletons. The sequenced sample consisted of peripheral blood. The source is a middle-aged man who had recovered from COVID-19.

V gene TRBV9 combines with J gene TRBJ2-1, with TRBD1 matching over 10 bases. From germline, CDR1 is SGDLS and CDR2 YYNGEE. V shed 0 bases and J 3 bases; nucleotides not matched to a gene: 0. The CDR3 totals 15 residues. The CDR3 DNA follows: TGTGCCAGCAGCGTAGGGACAGGGGGCTACAATGAGCAGTTCTTC. Its protein product is CASSVGTGGYNEQFF.

The rearrangement uses TRBV11-3 and TRBJ2-2, with D possibly TRBD2 on 5 matching bases. The CDR3 extends over 14 amino acids. The germline CDR1 and CDR2 sequences are SGHNT and YENEEA. V lost 2 bases, J lost 5 bases, and 9 bases lay in between. CDR3 DNA sequence: TGTGCCAGCAGCTTATGGGGAGAGACCGGGGAGCTGTTTTTT. It encodes CASSLWGETGELFF.

The V and J genes are TRBV9 and TRBJ2-7, with TRBD2 matching 10 bases. The length of the CDR3 is 16 residues. The V gene's germline CDR1 is SGDLS and CDR2 YYNGEE. V shed 1 base, J shed 5 bases, and the junction held 9 bases outside the gene matches. CDR3 DNA: TGTGCCAGCAGCGTAAGGGTAGCGGGGGGCCCAAACGAGCAGTACTTC. This gives the protein CASSVRVAGGPNEQYF.

The chain couples TRBV9 to TRBJ1-6; D unclear. The V and J ends lost 0 bases and 7 bases respectively, with 8 bases between them. The length of the CDR3 is 14 residues. Germline V gene sequence: CDR1 SGDLS, CDR2 YYNGEE. The CDR3 DNA sequence: TGTGCCAGCAGCGTAGGTAGCAGCAATTCACCCCTCCACTTT. This codes for CASSVGSSNSPLHF.

The chain carries TRBV11-2 and TRBJ2-3, with 8 bases identical to TRBD2. The CDR3 has 19 amino acids. The germline gives CDR1 SGHAT, CDR2 FQNNGV. V dropped 1 base and J dropped 2; count of bases not matched to a gene: 14. In DNA form, the CDR3 reads TGTGCCAGCAGCTTAGTTGGCACTCCGGGACTAGGGAACACAGATACGCAGTATTTT. It yields the protein CASSLVGTPGLGNTDTQYF.

This chain links TRBV2 with TRBJ1-4, with 7 bases that match TRBD1. This CDR3 region has 15 residues. CDR1 and CDR2 (germline): SNHLY, FYNNEI. The J segment lost 3 bases and the V segment lost 6 bases, leaving 7 bases of the junction unmatched. The CDR3 protein is CASRNRGWANEKLFF. In nucleotides, the CDR3 is TGTGCCAGCAGGAACAGGGGCTGGGCTAATGAAAAACTGTTTTTT.

The chain uses TRBV6-1 and TRBJ1-5; 7 bases agree with TRBD1. V shed 4 bases and J 3 bases; nucleotides not matched to a gene: 9. CDR1 and CDR2 from the germline V gene are MNHNS and SASEGT. CDR3 length: 16 amino acids. This CDR3 is CASSGYRGTSNQPQHF. DNA for the CDR3: TGTGCCAGCAGTGGTTACAGGGGTACTTCCAATCAGCCCCAGCATTTT.

The genes are TRBV6-2 or TRBV6-3 and TRBJ2-3; the match to TRBD2 covers 14 bases. This CDR3 spans 20 amino acids. V shed 2 bases, J shed 7 bases, and the junction held 17 bases outside the gene matches. The germline V gene encodes CDR1 MNHEY and CDR2 SVGEGT. CDR3 DNA sequence: TGTGCCAGCAGTTACCTATTCCTCAACCCGACTAGCGGGGGGGTGAATACGCAGTATTTT. Its translation: CASSYLFLNPTSGGVNTQYF.

The rearrangement joins TRBV10-3 to TRBJ1-1; D perhaps matches TRBD1 (5 bases). Trimming took off 3 bases at V and 1 base at J, with 18 bases between the two ends. Germline V gene lookup returns CDR1 ENHRY and CDR2 SYGVKD. This CDR3 comprises 17 residues. CDR3 in amino acids: CAISDFGRAKGNTEAFF. For the CDR3, the DNA is TGTGCCATCAGTGATTTCGGCAGGGCTAAAGGGAACACTGAAGCTTTCTTT.

The chain combines TRBV7-2 with TRBJ1-1, with D perhaps matching TRBD1 (6 bases). The germline V and J ends were trimmed by 6 bases and 1 base, with 15 bases remaining between them. The CDR3 spans 15 residues. Germline values: CDR1 SGHTA, CDR2 FQGNSA. The CDR3 loop is CASRPRRGANTEAFF. CDR3 coding DNA: TGTGCCAGCAGACCAAGACGGGGGGCGAACACTGAAGCTTTCTTT. The variable domain in full, with the rest retrieved from reference TRBV7-2 and TRBJ1-1, is GAGVSQSPSNKVTEKGKDVELRCDPISGHTALYWYRQSLGQGLEFLIYFQGNSAPDKSGLPSDRFSAERTGGSVSTLTIQRTQQEDSAVYLCASRPRRGANTEAFFGQGTRLTVV.

The count of this clone is one. The rearrangement uses TRBV28 and TRBJ2-5; 8 bases fit TRBD1. CDR3 length equals 15 residues. V was clipped by 2 bases and J by 5 bases; unmatched bases: 7. Germline-derived CDR1 and CDR2 are MDHEN and SYDVKM. The CDR3 loop is CASSLPTGVGETQYF. Here the CDR3 DNA reads TGTGCCAGCAGTTTACCGACAGGGGTTGGGGAGACCCAGTACTTC.

The chain joins TRBV7-9 to TRBJ1-4; possibly TRBD1 for D (5 bases). Germline V gene data show CDR1 as SEHNR and CDR2 as FQNEAQ (reference sequence). CDR3 length: 13 residues. V lost 9 bases and J lost 7, with 15 bases in between. The CDR3 sequence is CASRAGRGEKLFF. The CDR3 bases are TGTGCCAGTCGGGCCGGGAGGGGTGAAAAACTGTTTTTT.

The chain is built from TRBV9 and TRBJ2-4; 8 bases are a match to TRBD2. After removal of 5 bases from V and 2 bases from J, the junction contained 12 bases not matched to a gene. Germline-derived CDR1 and CDR2 are SGDLS and YYNGEE. The CDR3 spans 17 residues. The chain's CDR3 is CASSHPRGGGTKNIQYF. The CDR3 bases are TGTGCCAGCAGTCACCCCAGGGGCGGGGGGACCAAAAACATTCAGTACTTC.

This clone has just one count. The chain couples TRBV10-3 to TRBJ1-1; weak D call: TRBD1 (6 bases). There are 14 residues in the CDR3. The V and J ends lost 6 bases and 1 base respectively, with 12 bases between them. Germline-derived CDR1 and CDR2 are ENHRY and SYGVKD. The CDR3 loop is CAISRDKTNTEAFF. CDR3 sequence (DNA): TGTGCCATCAGCCGGGACAAGACGAACACTGAAGCTTTCTTT.

V and J are TRBV7-9 and TRBJ2-7, with 7 nucleotides matching TRBD2. This CDR3 spans 14 amino acids. The ends lost 4 bases at V and 1 base at J; junction bases unmatched: 4. Germline V gives CDR1 SEHNR, CDR2 FQNEAQ (reference sequence). The CDR3 reads CASSYSGRSYEQYF. As DNA, the CDR3 is TGTGCCAGCAGCTATAGCGGGCGTTCCTACGAGCAGTACTTC.

The genes are TRBV5-1 and TRBJ2-1; weak D call: TRBD1 (5 bases). Trimming cost V 6 bases and J 0 bases, with 10 bases left between them. The CDR3 totals 14 residues. In germline, CDR1 is SGHRS, CDR2 YFSETQ. The CDR3 nucleotides read TGCGCCAGCAAGGACACAAGCTCCTACAATGAGCAGTTCTTC. It specifies CASKDTSSYNEQFF.

The rearrangement uses TRBV19 and TRBJ2-5, with D possibly being TRBD1 (6 bases). Trimming pared 9 bases from V and 5 bases from J, leaving 22 bases between. Germline V gene lookup returns CDR1 LNHDA and CDR2 SQIVND (reference sequence). The CDR3 extends over 15 amino acids. The CDR3 region is CASSSNRATMETQYF. The CDR3 nucleotides are TGTGCCAGCAGCTCTAACAGGGCTACAATGGAGACCCAGTACTTC.

The J gene is TRBJ2-1, the V gene TRBV7-2; D not certain. Trimming removed 7 bases from V and 10 bases from J, with 23 bases in between. From germline, CDR1 is SGHTA and CDR2 FQGNSA. CDR3 length: 15 residues. CDR3 in amino acids: CASTPHRGDSTEQFF. The CDR3 DNA is TGTGCCAGCACTCCTCATCGCGGCGATTCCACGGAGCAGTTCTTC.

The chain combines TRBV5-1 with TRBJ2-5; possibly TRBD2 for D (7 bases). In germline, CDR1 is SGHRS, CDR2 YFSETQ. The CDR3 length is 16 residues. V gave up 4 bases and J gave up 4 bases, with 20 bases separating them. This CDR3 is CASSREVFRGLETQYF. In DNA, the CDR3 is TGCGCCAGCAGCCGGGAGGTTTTCCGGGGGCTAGAGACCCAGTACTTC.

The rearrangement joins TRBV11-2 to TRBJ1-4; possible D gene TRBD1, 5 bases. The germline CDR1 and CDR2 sequences are SGHAT and FQNNGV. This CDR3 comprises 20 residues. The V end was cut by 0 bases, the J end by 3 bases, with 23 bases between. Here the CDR3 reads CASSLDRGRSRGRANEKLFF. The CDR3 DNA follows: TGTGCCAGCAGCTTAGATCGCGGACGGAGTCGCGGCAGGGCTAATGAAAAACTGTTTTTT.

The chain employs TRBV29-1 and TRBJ2-1, with 11 bases fitting TRBD2. CDR1 is SQVTM, CDR2 ANQGSEA, per germline. The V and J ends lost 6 bases and 11 bases, in that order; junction bases with no gene match: 9. CDR3 length: 13 residues. The CDR3 bases are TGCAGCGTCCCCGGGACTAGCGGAAGGAAGCAGTTCTTC. It is translated as CSVPGTSGRKQFF.

CDR3 nucleotides: TGTGCCAGCAGCACAGGGGGCAATGAGCAGTTCTTC. It translates to CASSTGGNEQFF. This sequence joins TRBV11-3 and TRBJ2-1, with 8 bases that match TRBD1. CDR1 is SGHNT and CDR2 is YENEEA in the germline V gene. CDR3 size: 12 residues. J lost 6 bases, V lost 5 bases, and 0 bases had no gene match. Together with reference TRBV11-3 and TRBJ2-1, the CDR3 gives the full variable domain: EAGVVQSPRYKIIEKKQPVAFWCNPISGHNTLYWYLQNLGQGPELLIRYENEEAVDDSQLPKDRFSAERLKGVDSTLKIQPAELGDSAVYLCASSTGGNEQFFGPGTRLTVL.

The rearrangement joins TRBV6-5 to TRBJ1-2; the match to TRBD1 covers 7 bases. The V and J ends lost 1 base and 6 bases, in that order; junction bases with no gene match: 5. Germline V gene lookup returns CDR1 MNHEY and CDR2 SVGAGI. The CDR3 is 14 amino acids. CDR3 residues: CASSYFQGVDGYTF. The CDR3 DNA reads as TGTGCCAGCAGTTACTTTCAGGGGGTGGATGGCTACACCTTC.

The chain couples TRBV13 to TRBJ2-5; D unresolved. The CDR3 is 12 amino acids. The V gene's germline CDR1 is PRHDT and CDR2 FYEKMQ (reference sequence). Trimming left V 5 bases short and J 7 bases short, with 11 bases between. CDR3 coding DNA: TGTGCCAGCAGCCCTACTCCAGGGACCCAGTACTTC. This sequence encodes CASSPTPGTQYF. The variable domain in full, with the rest retrieved from reference TRBV13 and TRBJ2-5, is AAGVIQSPRHLIKEKRETATLKCYPIPRHDTVYWYQQGPGQDPQFLISFYEKMQSDKGSIPDRFSAQQFSDYHSELNMSSLELGDSALYFCASSPTPGTQYFGPGTRLLVL.

This chain joins TRBV12-5 and TRBJ1-3, with D possibly being TRBD1 (5 bases). Trimming removed 6 bases from V and 8 bases from J, with 17 bases in between. CDR3 size: 14 residues. The V gene's germline CDR1 is LGHNT and CDR2 FRNRAP. CDR3 in DNA: TGTGCTAGTGGCGTTGGAGGGGCGCGGGACACCATATATTTT. Its translation: CASGVGGARDTIYF.

This chain connects TRBV10-1 to TRBJ2-1, with 7 bases fitting TRBD2. The germline CDR1 and CDR2 sequences are WNHNN and SYGVQD (reference sequence). The J segment lost 3 bases and the V segment lost 4 bases, leaving 12 bases of the junction unmatched. The CDR3 spans 17 residues. The CDR3 reads CASSAGRGDPHYNEQFF. CDR3 coding DNA: TGCGCCAGCAGTGCGGGTCGGGGGGACCCACACTACAATGAGCAGTTCTTC.

This rearrangement joins TRBV27 to TRBJ2-2; the match to TRBD2 covers 10 bases. J lost 2 bases, V lost 8 bases, and 17 bases had no gene match. The germline V gene has CDR1 MNHEY and CDR2 SMNVEV (reference sequence). The CDR3 is made up of 19 amino acids. CDR3: CASFLSGRPPGGNTGELFF. The CDR3 coding sequence is TGTGCCAGCTTCCTTAGCGGGAGGCCGCCAGGCGGAAACACCGGGGAGCTGTTTTTT.

The chain recombines TRBV5-6 with TRBJ2-3; D unresolved. The V end was cut by 2 bases, the J end by 1 base, with 5 bases between. Germline lookup yields CDR1 SGHDT and CDR2 YYEEEE. The CDR3 spans 13 residues. The CDR3 DNA follows: TGTGCCAGCAGCTTAATAGGCACAGATACGCAGTATTTT. Translation: CASSLIGTDTQYF.

The sample holds one count of this clone. This chain links TRBV9 with TRBJ2-5, with 8 bases identical to TRBD2. The length of the CDR3 is 15 residues. The trim removed 4 bases at V and 1 base at J, leaving 6 bases unmatched. CDR1 is SGDLS and CDR2 is YYNGEE in the germline V gene. CDR3 in amino acids: CASSLSGTIQETQYF. In DNA, the CDR3 is TGTGCCAGCAGCCTTAGCGGGACTATCCAAGAGACCCAGTACTTC.

The rearrangement joins TRBV5-6 to TRBJ2-5, with a weak D call TRBD1 (6 bases). CDR1 is SGHDT, CDR2 YYEEEE, per germline. The germline V and J ends were trimmed by 7 bases and 4 bases, with 8 bases remaining between them. There are 11 residues in the CDR3. Written as DNA, the CDR3 is TGTGCCAGCGCAGGGGCAGAGACCCAGTACTTC. This codes for CASAGAETQYF.